This T cell receptor beta chain was captured by sequencing in a study of cytomegalovirus exposure and HLA in healthy donors. The overall study: The 130 or so validation repertoires, a later analysis reported, used the same platform as the roughly 660 repertoires from the first cohort.

The repertoire was sequenced with immunoSEQ multiplex PCR; TCRdb's copy has only in-frame clones and lacks some. Counted here are some 170,000 clones, about 86% occurring once; the ten biggest clones make up roughly 1.5%. Study-wide findings and caveats: That first-cohort TCR clusters tended to co-occur in the 95 to 150 validation repertoires was found in a later analysis.

Germline CDR1 and CDR2: LNHDA and SQIVND (reference sequence). V gave up 2 bases and J gave up 3 bases, with 8 bases separating them. The CDR3 is 14 residues long. On this clone itself: Its antigen remains unidentified.

The receptor's source is a woman aged 30 to 39 in good health and CMV-seronegative. The sample was PBMCs. The rearrangement joins TRBV19 to TRBJ1-5, with no clear D. CDR3 protein: CASSILGLNQPQHF. Written as DNA, the CDR3 is TGTGCCAGTAGTATACTTGGACTCAATCAGCCCCAGCATTTT.